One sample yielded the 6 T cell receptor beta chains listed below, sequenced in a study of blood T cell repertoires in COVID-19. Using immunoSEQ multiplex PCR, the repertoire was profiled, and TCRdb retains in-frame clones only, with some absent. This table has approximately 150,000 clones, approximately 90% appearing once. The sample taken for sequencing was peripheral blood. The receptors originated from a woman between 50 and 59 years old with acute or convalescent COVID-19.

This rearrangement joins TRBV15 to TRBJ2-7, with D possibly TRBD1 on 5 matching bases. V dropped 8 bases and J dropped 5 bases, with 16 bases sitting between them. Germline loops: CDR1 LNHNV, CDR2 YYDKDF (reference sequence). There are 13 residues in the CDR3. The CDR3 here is CATGAQHKDEQYF. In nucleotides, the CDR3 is TGTGCCACCGGGGCCCAGCACAAGGACGAGCAGTACTTC.

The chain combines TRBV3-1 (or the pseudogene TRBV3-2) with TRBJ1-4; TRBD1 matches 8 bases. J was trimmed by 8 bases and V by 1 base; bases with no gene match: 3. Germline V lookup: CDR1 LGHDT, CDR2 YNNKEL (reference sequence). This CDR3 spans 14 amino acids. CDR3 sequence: CASSQGAGGEKLFF. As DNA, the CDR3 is TGTGCCAGCAGCCAAGGGGCAGGGGGCGAAAAACTGTTTTTT.

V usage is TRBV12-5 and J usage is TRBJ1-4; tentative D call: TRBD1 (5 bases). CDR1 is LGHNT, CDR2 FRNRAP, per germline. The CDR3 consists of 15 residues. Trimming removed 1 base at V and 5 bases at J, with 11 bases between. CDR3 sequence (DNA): TGTGCTAGTGGTTTGGATAGACAGAAGAATGAAAAACTGTTTTTT. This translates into CASGLDRQKNEKLFF.

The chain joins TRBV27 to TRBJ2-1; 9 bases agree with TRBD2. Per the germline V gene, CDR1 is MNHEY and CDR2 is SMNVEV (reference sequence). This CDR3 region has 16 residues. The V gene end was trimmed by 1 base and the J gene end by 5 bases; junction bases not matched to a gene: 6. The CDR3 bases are TGTGCCAGCAGTTTATTGGCTAGCGGGGCCCACAATGAGCAGTTCTTC. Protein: CASSLLASGAHNEQFF.

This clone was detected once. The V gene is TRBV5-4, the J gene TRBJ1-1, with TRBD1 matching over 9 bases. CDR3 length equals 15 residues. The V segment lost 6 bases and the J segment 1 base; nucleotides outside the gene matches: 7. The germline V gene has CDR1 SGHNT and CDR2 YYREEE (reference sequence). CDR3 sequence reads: CASTSPGQGNTEAFF. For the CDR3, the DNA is TGTGCCAGCACCTCGCCGGGACAGGGGAACACTGAAGCTTTCTTT.

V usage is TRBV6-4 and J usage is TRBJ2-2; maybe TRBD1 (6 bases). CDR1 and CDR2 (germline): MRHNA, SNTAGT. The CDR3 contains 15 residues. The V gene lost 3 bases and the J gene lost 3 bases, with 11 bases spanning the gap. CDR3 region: CASSEFAGDTGELFF. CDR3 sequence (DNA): TGTGCCAGCAGTGAATTCGCAGGGGACACCGGGGAGCTGTTTTTT.